Following are 24 T cell receptor beta chains from one sample sequenced in a study of vaccination and CD4 T cells after COVID-19. An Oncomine TCR Beta short-read assay was used to sequence the DNA from cultured CD4+ T cells. TCRdb re-analysed the PCR reads in MiXCR, keeping a single row per CDR3 protein. The sample lists 15,000 or so distinct CDR3 sequences, roughly 50% seen once, with approximately 8% in the top ten. Noted treatment: roughly 10-day PBMC culture with coronavirus spike peptide pools or control peptides (ViraFEST assay). Their antigen targets remain unknown. Material: CD4+ T cells from blood, cultured in vitro. All receptors derive from a human donor who had recovered from COVID-19.

The rearrangement uses TRBV7-9 and TRBJ2-2; D unclear. V lost 1 base to trimming and J lost 2 bases, with 8 bases between them. The CDR3 sequence is 15 residues long. Germline V lookup: CDR1 SEHNR, CDR2 FQNEAQ (reference sequence). The DNA of the CDR3 is TGTGCCAGCAGCTTAGTCGCCCTCAACACCGGGGAGCTGTTTTTT. It specifies CASSLVALNTGELFF.

This clonotype turned up a few times. The chain carries TRBV12-3 or TRBV12-4 and TRBJ1-5; D gene uncertain. Trimming stripped 4 bases from V and 11 bases from J, with 12 bases between. The length of the CDR3 is 12 residues. CDR3 sequence reads: CASSSPYGTQHF. The CDR3, as DNA: TGTGCCAGCAGTTCGCCATATGGAACCCAGCATTTT.

The chain is built from TRBV20-1 and TRBJ1-3; D remains unclear. Germline CDR1 reads DFQATT; CDR2 reads SNEGSKA (reference sequence). V dropped 0 bases and J dropped 4 bases, with 16 bases sitting between them. This CDR3 has 16 amino acids. DNA for the CDR3: TGCAGTGCTAGAGATAGGACGAAGGCTGGCGGAAACACCATATATTTT. Amino acids: CSARDRTKAGGNTIYF.

The chain carries TRBV11-2 and TRBJ1-2; D remains ambiguous. Germline V gene lookup returns CDR1 SGHAT and CDR2 FQNNGV. The V gene lost 4 bases and the J gene lost 0 bases, with 12 bases spanning the gap. The CDR3 has 15 residues. The chain's CDR3 is CASSSLITSNYGYTF. CDR3 nucleotide sequence: TGTGCCAGCAGCTCCCTAATCACCTCTAACTATGGCTACACCTTC. Combining the CDR3 with reference TRBV11-2 and TRBJ1-2 gives the whole variable domain EAGVAQSPRYKIIEKRQSVAFWCNPISGHATLYWYQQILGQGPKLLIQFQNNGVVDDSQLPKDRFSAERLKGVDSTLKIQPAKLEDSAVYLCASSSLITSNYGYTFGSGTRLTVV.

This clonotype has a single count. This chain connects TRBV20-1 to TRBJ2-7; 10 bases match TRBD1. Germline V lookup: CDR1 DFQATT, CDR2 SNEGSKA (reference sequence). J lost 5 bases, V lost 6 bases, and 4 bases had no gene match. The CDR3 totals 12 residues. Here the CDR3 reads CSADRGQNEQYF. The CDR3, as DNA: TGCAGTGCCGACAGGGGGCAGAACGAGCAGTACTTC.

This clonotype turned up a few times. This sequence joins TRBV7-9 and TRBJ2-5; 8 nucleotides align to TRBD2. CDR1 SEHNR and CDR2 FQNEAQ come from the germline V gene (reference sequence). The CDR3 has 15 residues. V lost 0 bases and J lost 5; bases outside the gene matches: 5. CDR3 protein: CASSLAGLGFETQYF. The DNA of the CDR3 is TGTGCCAGCAGCTTAGCGGGACTAGGATTCGAGACCCAGTACTTC.

The chain is built from TRBV5-1 and TRBJ1-2; D ambiguous. V was pared by 4 bases and J by 6 bases, with 13 bases between. Germline CDR1 SGHRS, CDR2 YFSETQ. The CDR3 runs to 13 residues. The CDR3 region is CASSAIEEDGYTF. The CDR3 DNA follows: TGCGCCAGCAGCGCGATTGAGGAGGATGGCTACACCTTC. The full variable domain, with the rest looked up from reference TRBV5-1 and TRBJ1-2, is KAGVTQTPRYLIKTRGQQVTLSCSPISGHRSVSWYQQTPGQGLQFLFEYFSETQRNKGNFPGRFSGRQFSNSRSEMNVSTLELGDSALYLCASSAIEEDGYTFGSGTRLTVV.

This clonotype came up a few times. The chain joins TRBV12-3 or TRBV12-4 to TRBJ2-2; TRBD2 matches at 7 bases. The CDR3 runs 14 residues. The trim removed 6 bases at V and 6 bases at J, leaving 7 bases unmatched. CDR3 loop: CASRPSGKPGELFF. The CDR3 coding sequence is TGTGCCAGCAGGCCTAGCGGAAAACCCGGGGAGCTGTTTTTT.

This clonotype has only a few counts. This chain connects TRBV10-1 to TRBJ2-2; D unresolved. The CDR3 runs to 14 residues. Germline V lookup: CDR1 WNHNN, CDR2 SYGVQD (reference sequence). V was trimmed by 2 bases and J by 5 bases, leaving 9 bases between them. As DNA, the CDR3 is TGCGCCAGCAGTGAGAACTACCTTACCGGGGAGCTGTTTTTT. Translating it yields CASSENYLTGELFF.

The gene calls are TRBV18 and TRBJ1-3; the match to TRBD1 covers 8 bases. This CDR3 comprises 13 residues. V lost 6 bases to trimming and J lost 8 bases; unmatched junction nucleotides: 6. The germline V gene encodes CDR1 KGHSH and CDR2 LQKENI. In DNA, the CDR3 is TGTGCCAGCTCGCTGGGACAGGTAGACACCATATATTTT. This sequence encodes CASSLGQVDTIYF. The full variable domain, its missing parts supplied by reference TRBV18 and TRBJ1-3, is NAGVMQNPRHLVRRRGQEARLRCSPMKGHSHVYWYRQLPEEGLKFMVYLQKENIIDESGMPKERFSAEFPKEGPSILRIQQVVRGDSAAYFCASSLGQVDTIYFGEGSWLTVV.

This chain links TRBV12-3 or TRBV12-4 with TRBJ1-6, with 7 bases aligning to TRBD1. With 5 bases clipped from V and 6 bases from J, the junction kept 1 base outside the gene matches. The CDR3 has 13 amino acids. CDR3 amino acids: CASSGQANSPLHF. CDR3 nucleotides: TGTGCCAGCAGTGGACAGGCTAATTCACCCCTCCACTTT.

The genes are TRBV6-1 and TRBJ2-3; tentatively, D is TRBD2 (6 bases). This CDR3 region has 17 residues. V was pared by 2 bases and J by 3 bases, with 18 bases between. Germline loops: CDR1 MNHNS, CDR2 SASEGT. The CDR3 is CASSEPIAVKGTDTQYF. The CDR3 coding sequence is TGTGCCAGCAGTGAACCGATAGCGGTTAAAGGGACAGATACGCAGTATTTT.

The CDR3, as DNA: TGTGCCAGCAGTCCTTCAGGGGGCTTTTGGAAAAATGGCTACACCTTC. This translates into CASSPSGGFWKNGYTF. The rearrangement joins TRBV28 to TRBJ1-2; 8 bases are shared with TRBD1. J lost 6 bases, V lost 5 bases, and 14 bases had no gene match. The CDR3 has 16 amino acids. Looked up from germline, CDR1 is MDHEN and CDR2 is SYDVKM.

The J gene is TRBJ1-4, the V gene TRBV5-4; 9 bases are shared with TRBD1. CDR3 length: 16 residues. The germline CDR1 and CDR2 sequences are SGHNT and YYREEE (reference sequence). After removal of 0 bases from V and 6 bases from J, the junction contained 6 bases not matched to a gene. CDR3 nucleotide sequence: TGTGCCAGCAGCTTGGGAGGACAGGGGAATTATGAAAAACTGTTTTTT. Amino acid sequence: CASSLGGQGNYEKLFF.

J is TRBJ2-7 and V is TRBV5-1; D possibly corresponds to TRBD2 (5 bases). Germline V CDR1 and CDR2: SGHRS, YFSETQ. With 0 bases removed from V and 3 bases from J, the gap between germline ends came to 13 bases. The CDR3 loop spans 15 amino acids. The CDR3: CASSLAGEGFYEQYF. The CDR3 DNA reads TGCGCCAGCAGCTTGGCGGGCGAGGGATTCTACGAGCAGTACTTC.

This chain uses TRBV3-1 with TRBJ1-5; perhaps TRBD1 as D (5 bases). Germline loops: CDR1 LGHDT, CDR2 YNNKEL (reference sequence). Trimming removed 4 bases from V and 5 bases from J, with 12 bases in between. CDR3 size: 14 residues. The CDR3 here is CASSLRAGDQPQHF. The CDR3 nucleotides read TGTGCCAGCAGCCTTCGAGCGGGGGATCAGCCCCAGCATTTT.

This clonotype was recorded once. V usage is TRBV7-3 and J usage is TRBJ1-3, with 11 bases lining up with TRBD1. Per the germline V gene, CDR1 is SGHTA and CDR2 is FQGTGA. The CDR3 runs to 14 residues. V lost 4 bases and J lost 7; bases outside the gene matches: 3. As DNA, the CDR3 is TGTGCCAGCAGCTCAGGGGACAGGGGGAACACCATATATTTT. Translating gives CASSSGDRGNTIYF.

The chain recombines TRBV5-8 with TRBJ1-5; the D gene is possibly TRBD1 (5 bases). V was clipped by 0 bases and J by 7 bases, with 17 bases between them. The CDR3 contains 16 residues. Germline values: CDR1 SGHTS, CDR2 YDEGEE. CDR3 amino acids: CASSLDGGVRGQPQHF. For the CDR3, the DNA is TGTGCCAGCAGCTTGGACGGGGGGGTTCGAGGGCAGCCCCAGCATTTT.

The rearrangement uses TRBV19 and TRBJ2-2; 8 bases fit TRBD1. CDR3 length equals 17 residues. J was trimmed by 6 bases and V by 4 bases; bases with no gene match: 13. The germline V gene has CDR1 LNHDA and CDR2 SQIVND (reference sequence). CDR3 residues: CASSKRGQGGVAGELFF. Written as DNA, the CDR3 is TGTGCCAGTAGTAAGAGAGGACAGGGAGGTGTCGCCGGGGAGCTGTTTTTT.

This clonotype is a singleton in its sample. The rearrangement links TRBV28 to TRBJ2-1, with D perhaps matching TRBD1 (6 bases). Germline CDR1 is MDHEN and CDR2 is SYDVKM. Trimming stripped 6 bases from V and 0 bases from J, with 15 bases between. The CDR3 has 16 residues. The CDR3 is CASSLGALSSYNEQFF. The DNA of the CDR3 is TGTGCCAGCAGCCTGGGGGCTCTAAGCTCCTACAATGAGCAGTTCTTC.

The V gene is TRBV7-2, the J gene TRBJ2-1, with 11 bases lining up with TRBD2. The junction had 8 bases not matched to a gene; V was cut back by 1 base and J by 0 bases. The CDR3 covers 19 residues. Looked up from germline, CDR1 is SGHTA and CDR2 is FQGNSA. This CDR3 is CASSLVAATSGSSYNEQFF. The CDR3 DNA reads as TGTGCCAGCAGCTTAGTAGCCGCAACTAGCGGGAGCTCCTACAATGAGCAGTTCTTC.

The CDR3 DNA reads TGTGCCAGCAGTTCCTCATGGGGGAACACCGGGGAGCTGTTTTTT. Protein: CASSSSWGNTGELFF. The chain joins TRBV7-2 to TRBJ2-2, with no clear D. Per the germline V gene, CDR1 is SGHTA and CDR2 is FQGNSA. The CDR3 extends over 15 amino acids. V lost 6 bases to trimming and J lost 1 base, with 12 bases between them.

V usage is TRBV27 and J usage is TRBJ2-7, with D possibly being TRBD1 (6 bases). The CDR3 consists of 14 residues. Germline CDR1 reads MNHEY; CDR2 reads SMNVEV (reference sequence). Trimming stripped 6 bases from V and 2 bases from J, with 14 bases between. The DNA for the CDR3 is TGTGCCAGCAGACGGACCTGGGACACCTACGAGCAGTACTTC. Translating gives CASRRTWDTYEQYF.

This clonotype turned up a few times. This chain links TRBV19 with TRBJ1-5; D is perhaps TRBD1 (6 bases). The CDR3 contains 17 residues. V gave up 6 bases and J gave up 4 bases, with 22 bases separating them. The V gene's germline CDR1 is LNHDA and CDR2 SQIVND (reference sequence). CDR3 amino acids: CASRRLGSRGQNQPQHF. CDR3 nucleotides: TGTGCCAGTAGGCGTTTAGGGTCGCGCGGACAGAATCAGCCCCAGCATTTT.